One and the same sample provided the 28 T cell receptor beta chains below, sequenced in a study of Ad26.COV2.S vaccination and SARS-CoV-2 variants (dated by TCRdb to the early 2020s). Preparation of the library involved the immunoSEQ multiplex PCR assay. Not all clones reach the TCRdb copy of this immuneACCESS table, which keeps in-frame sequences only. Checked studies attribute under half of the gap to unresolved V genes and leave the rest unexplained. In all, the sample holds around 400,000 clones, and around four fifths of those were seen once. More than 7% of the sample is in the top ten clones. The sample's treatment or condition label is to be understood as: over 15 received Ad26.COV2.S at low or high dose, single or two shots; several received placebo; per-sample allocation not given. For vaccine and placebo recipients, repertoires were sequenced using samples collected on day 63 after the first injection.

The sequencing here drew on peripheral blood, taken in a trial of Ad26.COV2.S vaccine versus placebo. The source of these receptors is a person between 18 and 59 years old who received the Ad26.COV2.S COVID-19 vaccine or a placebo.

The gene calls are TRBV30 and TRBJ1-2; no clear D gene. The germline V gene encodes CDR1 GTSNPN and CDR2 SVGIG (reference sequence). The CDR3 length is 12 residues. Trimming pared 2 bases from V and 7 bases from J, leaving 11 bases between. CDR3 DNA: TGTGCCTGGAGTTATATTTTGAGTGGCTACACCTTC. Its protein product is CAWSYILSGYTF.

This chain links TRBV19 with TRBJ2-2; D gene ambiguous. The CDR3 runs to 13 residues. V dropped 7 bases and J dropped 1 base, with 7 bases sitting between them. Germline V gene data show CDR1 as LNHDA and CDR2 as SQIVND (reference sequence). This CDR3 is CASMAGNTGELFF. In nucleotides, the CDR3 is TGTGCCAGTATGGCAGGGAACACCGGGGAGCTGTTTTTT.

The rearrangement joins TRBV6-5 to TRBJ2-7, with unresolved D. The germline V gene has CDR1 MNHEY and CDR2 SVGAGI. CDR3 size: 15 residues. Between the trimmed V and J ends, which lost 7 bases and 6 bases, there was a span of 22 bases. The CDR3: CASMPFWGAPLEQYF. CDR3 coding DNA: TGTGCCAGCATGCCTTTTTGGGGTGCCCCTCTCGAGCAGTACTTC.

The CDR3 loop is CASSLRPENTEAFF. CDR3 DNA: TGCGCCAGCAGCTTAAGACCGGAGAACACTGAAGCTTTCTTT. The chain carries TRBV5-1 and TRBJ1-1; no clear D gene. Germline CDR1 is SGHRS and CDR2 is YFSETQ. The germline V and J ends were trimmed by 2 bases and 1 base, with 9 bases remaining between them. The CDR3 is 14 residues long.

A word on this clone: Other DNA sequences within the sample encode an identical CDR3. This chain uses TRBV15 with TRBJ1-2; D not resolved. The CDR3 runs to 13 residues. CDR1 is LNHNV and CDR2 is YYDKDF in the germline V gene (reference sequence). The V gene lost 3 bases and the J gene lost 5 bases, with 10 bases spanning the gap. CDR3 amino acids: CATSRDSGYGYTF. The CDR3 coding sequence is TGTGCCACCAGCAGGGACTCCGGGTATGGCTACACCTTC.

The CDR3 spells CARPLGSEQFF. DNA of the CDR3: TGTGCCAGGCCCCTCGGGAGTGAGCAGTTCTTC. The genes are TRBV27 and TRBJ2-1; tentative D call: TRBD2 (6 bases). The CDR3 loop spans 11 amino acids. The ends were cut back, 9 bases at V and 9 bases at J, with 12 bases in the middle. Germline-derived CDR1 and CDR2 are MNHEY and SMNVEV (reference sequence).

The chain combines TRBV5-5 with TRBJ2-6, with D unclear. This CDR3 spans 15 amino acids. The germline gives CDR1 SGHKS, CDR2 YYEKEE (reference sequence). With 4 bases removed from V and 0 bases from J, the gap between germline ends came to 8 bases. The CDR3: CASSLLLSGANVLTF. As DNA, the CDR3 is TGTGCCAGCAGCCTACTCCTCTCTGGGGCCAACGTCCTGACTTTC.

This clone has a handful of counts. This chain uses TRBV5-8 with TRBJ1-2; possible D gene TRBD1, 5 bases. V gave up 2 bases and J gave up 5 bases, with 16 bases separating them. Germline CDR1 SGHTS, CDR2 YDEGEE. This CDR3 comprises 15 residues. The CDR3 region is CASSFNPGTIYGYTF. CDR3 nucleotides: TGTGCCAGCAGCTTTAACCCAGGGACTATATATGGCTACACCTTC.

J is TRBJ2-7 and V is TRBV6-7; 7 nucleotides match TRBD2. TRBV6-7 counts as an open reading frame of uncertain function. The CDR3 runs to 14 residues. J lost 2 bases, V lost 3 bases, and 4 bases had no gene match. The CDR3: CASSYLGLAYEQYF. Written as DNA, the CDR3 is TGTGCCAGCAGTTATCTCGGACTAGCCTACGAGCAGTACTTC.

The chain combines TRBV27 with TRBJ1-6; D call uncertain. Germline V gene lookup returns CDR1 MNHEY and CDR2 SMNVEV (reference sequence). V was clipped by 3 bases and J by 6 bases, with 6 bases between them. CDR3 size: 13 residues. In DNA form, the CDR3 reads TGTGCCAGCAGTTTGTCAGTTAATTCACCCCTCCACTTT. The encoded protein is CASSLSVNSPLHF.

The chain carries TRBV27 and TRBJ2-7; weak D call: TRBD2 (7 bases). V was cut by 4 bases and J by 0 bases, with 10 bases left in between. Germline CDR1 MNHEY, CDR2 SMNVEV (reference sequence). This CDR3 is 14 amino acids long. CDR3 protein: CASSSGGLSYEQYF. The CDR3 DNA sequence: TGTGCCAGCAGTTCCGGGGGGCTCTCCTACGAGCAGTACTTC.

This chain links TRBV7-2 with TRBJ2-1; the D gene could be TRBD1 or TRBD2 (6 bases each). There are 16 residues in the CDR3. Per germline, CDR1 SGHTA and CDR2 FQGNSA. Trimming took 5 bases from V and 0 from J, leaving 14 bases between them. CDR3 amino acids: CASSGGGDGSYNEQFF. For the CDR3, the DNA is TGTGCCAGCAGCGGGGGCGGGGACGGCTCCTACAATGAGCAGTTCTTC.

V is TRBV9 and J is TRBJ1-3, with TRBD1 as a possible D gene (5 bases). CDR1 is SGDLS, CDR2 YYNGEE, per germline. V gave up 3 bases and J gave up 0 bases, with 13 bases separating them. This CDR3 spans 16 amino acids. The CDR3 DNA reads TGTGCCAGCAGCGGCCTCCGGGGACCCTCTGGAAACACCATATATTTT. Residues: CASSGLRGPSGNTIYF. Full variable domain (rest looked up from reference TRBV9 and TRBJ1-3): DSGVTQTPKHLITATGQRVTLRCSPRSGDLSVYWYQQSLDQGLQFLIQYYNGEERAKGNILERFSAQQFPDLHSELNLSSLELGDSALYFCASSGLRGPSGNTIYFGEGSWLTVV.

The V and J genes are TRBV6-1 and TRBJ1-4; 10 bases are shared with TRBD1. This CDR3 spans 16 amino acids. J gave up 14 bases and V 3 bases, and 15 bases lay outside the gene matches. The V gene's germline CDR1 is MNHNS and CDR2 SASEGT. As DNA, the CDR3 is TGTGCCAGCAGTGACCGACAGGGGGCTGCTGTTCGAAAGCTGTTTTTT. This sequence encodes CASSDRQGAAVRKLFF.

V is TRBV15 and J is TRBJ2-2; D might be TRBD1 (6 bases). V dropped 2 bases and J dropped 5 bases, with 12 bases sitting between them. This CDR3 has 15 amino acids. CDR1 and CDR2 (germline): LNHNV, YYDKDF (reference sequence). In DNA, the CDR3 is TGTGCCACCAGCAGATTTCAACAGGGTACCGGGGAGCTGTTTTTT. It specifies CATSRFQQGTGELFF.

This chain joins TRBV27 and TRBJ1-2; 7 nucleotides agree with TRBD1. The CDR3 runs to 14 residues. Trimming took 10 bases from V and 2 from J; bases not matched to a gene: 10. The germline gives CDR1 MNHEY, CDR2 SMNVEV (reference sequence). The CDR3: CATSRTGKNYGYTF. In DNA form, the CDR3 reads TGTGCCACGAGCCGGACAGGAAAGAACTATGGCTACACCTTC.

This chain joins TRBV10-3 and TRBJ1-2; D is undetermined. CDR1 and CDR2 from the germline V gene are ENHRY and SYGVKD. The CDR3 runs to 13 residues. The ends were cut back, 2 bases at V and 2 bases at J, with 6 bases in the middle. CDR3 bases: TGTGCCATCAGTGAGAGGGCGAACTATGGCTACACCTTC. As protein: CAISERANYGYTF.

This chain uses TRBV19 with TRBJ1-2; D call uncertain. The CDR3 runs 13 residues. Deletions cut 10 bases from V and 1 base from J, with 13 bases between. Germline CDR1 and CDR2: LNHDA and SQIVND (reference sequence). CDR3 loop: CATKERLNYGYTF. The CDR3 DNA follows: TGTGCCACTAAAGAACGACTTAACTATGGCTACACCTTC.

This chain joins TRBV18 and TRBJ2-7, with D perhaps TRBD1 (5 bases). The length of the CDR3 is 17 residues. Germline V gene sequence: CDR1 KGHSH, CDR2 LQKENI. V lost 2 bases and J 1 base, leaving 18 bases between the germline ends. In DNA form, the CDR3 reads TGTGCCAGCTCACCAAGTATATCAGGGCGCGGATCCTACGAGCAGTACTTC. Translating it yields CASSPSISGRGSYEQYF.

This sequence joins TRBV2 and TRBJ1-2; 9 positions match TRBD1. Germline lookup yields CDR1 SNHLY and CDR2 FYNNEI. This CDR3 region has 13 residues. V lost 4 bases to trimming and J lost 4 bases; unmatched junction nucleotides: 1. CDR3 sequence: CASSGDRVYGYTF. CDR3 nucleotides: TGTGCCAGCAGTGGGGACAGGGTCTATGGCTACACCTTC.

The genes are TRBV18 and TRBJ2-2; the D gene is possibly TRBD1 (6 bases). The CDR3 sequence is 14 residues long. V shed 1 base and J shed 5 bases, with 8 bases lying between them. Germline CDR1 and CDR2: KGHSH and LQKENI. CDR3 coding DNA: TGTGCCAGCTCACCACGAACAGGGACCGGGGAGCTGTTTTTT. This codes for CASSPRTGTGELFF. Full variable domain (missing parts from reference TRBV18 and TRBJ2-2): NAGVMQNPRHLVRRRGQEARLRCSPMKGHSHVYWYRQLPEEGLKFMVYLQKENIIDESGMPKERFSAEFPKEGPSILRIQQVVRGDSAAYFCASSPRTGTGELFFGEGSRLTVL.

This clone showed up just once. The chain combines TRBV5-4 with TRBJ1-1; D gene unclear. The V gene lost 6 bases and the J gene lost 1 base, with 10 bases spanning the gap. Germline CDR1 is SGHNT and CDR2 is YYREEE (reference sequence). The CDR3 is 13 residues long. In DNA, the CDR3 is TGTGCCAGCAAGTGGTCAGAGAACACTGAAGCTTTCTTT. Residues: CASKWSENTEAFF. The full variable domain, its missing parts supplied by reference TRBV5-4 and TRBJ1-1, is ETGVTQSPTHLIKTRGQQVTLRCSSQSGHNTVSWYQQALGQGPQFIFQYYREEENGRGNFPPRFSGLQFPNYSSELNVNALELDDSALYLCASKWSENTEAFFGQGTRLTVV.

CDR3: CASSGPGTGIYEQYF. CDR3 nucleotide sequence: TGCGCCAGCAGCGGACCCGGGACTGGGATATACGAGCAGTACTTC. The rearrangement links TRBV4-1 to TRBJ2-7; maybe TRBD2 (6 bases). The CDR3 has 15 amino acids. Trimming stripped 5 bases from V and 4 bases from J, with 18 bases between. Germline CDR1 MGHRA, CDR2 YSYEKL.

The chain links TRBV27 to TRBJ1-6, with 8 bases lining up with TRBD1. The germline V gene encodes CDR1 MNHEY and CDR2 SMNVEV (reference sequence). CDR3 length: 18 residues. J lost 4 bases, V lost 6 bases, and 14 bases had no gene match. The CDR3 here is CASSLDRGPQLYNSPLHF. CDR3 in DNA: TGTGCCAGCAGCCTCGACAGGGGACCCCAACTTTATAATTCACCCCTCCACTTT.

The rearrangement uses TRBV27 and TRBJ2-7; 8 nucleotides align to TRBD1. The CDR3 extends over 15 amino acids. The J segment lost 2 bases and the V segment lost 5 bases, leaving 8 bases of the junction unmatched. Germline loops: CDR1 MNHEY, CDR2 SMNVEV (reference sequence). DNA of the CDR3: TGTGCCAGCAGTACCTTCAGGGGGCGACCCTACGAGCAGTACTTC. Protein product: CASSTFRGRPYEQYF.

This chain links TRBV28 with TRBJ1-6; 9 bases are a match to TRBD1. CDR1 and CDR2 (germline): MDHEN, SYDVKM. V trimming: 9 bases; J trimming: 5 bases; junction bases outside the gene matches: 2. The CDR3 covers 13 residues. The DNA for the CDR3 is TGTGCCAGTACAGGGGGCAATAATTCACCCCTCCACTTT. It translates to CASTGGNNSPLHF.

The chain employs TRBV4-3 and TRBJ2-7, with no clear D. The CDR3 is 16 residues long. Germline lookup yields CDR1 LGHNA and CDR2 YSLEER. The V end was cut by 0 bases, the J end by 0 bases, with 12 bases between. CDR3 region: CASSQDSPGDSYEQYF. The CDR3, as DNA: TGCGCCAGCAGCCAAGATAGTCCAGGCGACTCCTACGAGCAGTACTTC.

The rearrangement links TRBV3-1 (or the pseudogene TRBV3-2) to TRBJ1-1; D is undetermined. Germline CDR1 LGHDT, CDR2 YNNKEL (reference sequence). V lost 6 bases and J 6 bases, leaving 8 bases between the germline ends. CDR3 length: 11 residues. The CDR3 sequence: CASRTVAEAFF. In nucleotides, the CDR3 is TGTGCCAGCAGGACGGTGGCTGAAGCTTTCTTT.